The present T cell receptor (beta chain) was sequenced within a study of Ad26.COV2.S vaccination and SARS-CoV-2 variants. TCRdb's table, derived via immunoSEQ multiplex PCR, lists solely in-frame clones and lacks some. The sample contains about 440,000 clones, about 92% of which appear only once. V gave up 2 bases and J gave up 4 bases; unmatched junction bases: 4. Germline V lookup: CDR1 MNHEY, CDR2 SVGEGT. The CDR3 runs to 15 residues. Indicated treatment: around 19 received Ad26.COV2.S at low or high dose, single or two shots; about 5 received placebo; per-sample allocation not given. On day 63 after the first injection, vaccine and placebo recipients gave samples. It was Wuhan-strain SARS-CoV-2 spike that the Ad26 vaccine vector expressed.

The chain links TRBV6-2 or TRBV6-3 to TRBJ2-2; 7 bases are a match to TRBD1. This TCR derives from a person aged 18-60 years who received the Ad26.COV2.S COVID-19 vaccine or a placebo. The sequenced sample was peripheral blood, obtained in a trial of Ad26.COV2.S vaccine versus placebo. The CDR3 region has the DNA TGTGCCAGCAGTTACCCCGGACAGGCCACCGGGGAGCTGTTTTTT. Protein product: CASSYPGQATGELFF.